This passage covers 19 T cell receptor beta chains from one sample sequenced in a study of cytomegalovirus exposure and HLA in healthy donors. The PCR had 60 Vbeta and 13 Jbeta primers. Using immunoSEQ multiplex PCR, the repertoire was profiled, and TCRdb retains in-frame clones only, with some absent. The data hold under 200,000 clones, with 9.5% to 15% observed a single time. What was sequenced was PBMCs. These receptors were taken from a man between 50 and 59 years old in good health and CMV-seropositive.

This sequence joins TRBV28 and TRBJ1-5; D not certain. Germline lookup yields CDR1 MDHEN and CDR2 SYDVKM. The CDR3 loop spans 13 amino acids. V dropped 6 bases and J dropped 0 bases, with 6 bases sitting between them. Here the CDR3 DNA reads TGTGCCAGCAGGTCCCATAGCAATCAGCCCCAGCATTTT. Protein sequence: CASRSHSNQPQHF.

This clone has a handful of counts. This chain uses TRBV11-3 with TRBJ2-3, with 9 bases lining up with TRBD2. The CDR3 totals 16 residues. With V trimmed by 0 bases and J by 7 bases, 8 bases remained unmatched. Germline V gene data show CDR1 as SGHNT and CDR2 as YENEEA. The CDR3 loop reads CASSLELAGRGNTQYF. CDR3 in DNA: TGTGCCAGCAGCTTAGAACTAGCGGGCCGGGGAAATACGCAGTATTTT.

In its sample, this clone was seen a few times. The rearrangement uses TRBV18 and TRBJ2-7; D is perhaps TRBD1 (6 bases). V lost 2 bases and J 3 bases, leaving 14 bases between the germline ends. The CDR3 is made up of 15 amino acids. The germline V gene encodes CDR1 KGHSH and CDR2 LQKENI. The CDR3 DNA reads TGTGCCAGCTCACCATCCGGACAGTTGAGCTACGAGCAGTACTTC. It specifies CASSPSGQLSYEQYF.

The chain carries TRBV5-5 and TRBJ2-7; 13 bases are a match to TRBD2. The trim removed 3 bases at V and 3 bases at J, leaving 12 bases unmatched. The CDR3 runs to 18 residues. Germline V gene sequence: CDR1 SGHKS, CDR2 YYEKEE (reference sequence). The CDR3 sequence: CASSWGWTSGGISYEQYV. As DNA, the CDR3 is TGTGCCAGCAGCTGGGGATGGACTAGCGGGGGAATAAGCTACGAGCAGTACGTC.

The chain combines TRBV7-3 with TRBJ2-3, with D maybe TRBD2 (6 bases). Trimming took off 5 bases at V and 3 bases at J, with 15 bases between the two ends. Germline CDR1 is SGHTA and CDR2 is FQGTGA. This CDR3 has 15 residues. In DNA form, the CDR3 reads TGTGCCAGCAGCCCCATTGTGGGGGGAACAGATACGCAGTATTTT. Amino acid sequence: CASSPIVGGTDTQYF.

This clone was observed once. The CDR3 protein is CASSLDGSGVSYNEQFF. CDR3 DNA: TGCGCCAGCAGCTTGGATGGTAGCGGGGTTTCCTACAATGAGCAGTTCTTC. The chain joins TRBV5-1 to TRBJ2-1; 8 bases agree with TRBD2. Per the germline V gene, CDR1 is SGHRS and CDR2 is YFSETQ. There are 17 residues in the CDR3. With V trimmed by 0 bases and J by 1 base, 6 bases remained unmatched.

The V gene is TRBV19, the J gene TRBJ2-6; 7 positions match TRBD1. This CDR3 is built from 17 residues. J was trimmed by 0 bases and V by 7 bases; bases with no gene match: 9. Germline CDR1 is LNHDA and CDR2 is SQIVND (reference sequence). CDR3 sequence reads: CASIVGTANSGANVLTF. CDR3 coding DNA: TGTGCCAGTATAGTAGGGACAGCCAACTCTGGGGCCAACGTCCTGACTTTC.

This clone came up a few times. Other nucleotide sequences from this sample produce the same CDR3. This sequence joins TRBV18 and TRBJ1-5, with 8 bases identical to TRBD1. Losses at the gene ends were 3 bases for V and 4 bases for J; bases not matched to a gene: 2. CDR3 size: 14 residues. CDR1 and CDR2 (germline): KGHSH, LQKENI. The CDR3 spells CASSPGTGNQPQHF. DNA for the CDR3: TGTGCCAGCTCACCCGGGACAGGTAATCAGCCCCAGCATTTT.

This rearrangement joins TRBV19 to TRBJ2-1; 7 nucleotides align to TRBD2. The germline V gene encodes CDR1 LNHDA and CDR2 SQIVND (reference sequence). CDR3 length: 13 residues. V was pared by 7 bases and J by 7 bases, with 7 bases of the junction left unmatched. CDR3 loop: CASTRTRGNEQFF. As DNA, the CDR3 is TGTGCCAGTACCCGGACTAGAGGGAATGAGCAGTTCTTC. Full variable domain (rest looked up from reference TRBV19 and TRBJ2-1): DGGITQSPKYLFRKEGQNVTLSCEQNLNHDAMYWYRQDPGQGLRLIYYSQIVNDFQKGDIAEGYSVSREKKESFPLTVTSAQKNPTAFYLCASTRTRGNEQFFGPGTRLTVL.

This clone has only a few counts. This chain joins TRBV2 and TRBJ1-1, with TRBD1 identical over 7 bases. The CDR3 has 15 amino acids. The ends lost 2 bases at V and 0 bases at J; junction bases unmatched: 3. Germline V gene lookup returns CDR1 SNHLY and CDR2 FYNNEI. The CDR3 region is CASSEIGQVNTEAFF. The CDR3 region has the DNA TGTGCCAGCAGTGAAATAGGACAGGTGAACACTGAAGCTTTCTTT.

The table lists this clone with a few counts. The rearrangement links TRBV29-1 to TRBJ2-7; D might be TRBD2 (5 bases). V dropped 3 bases and J dropped 3 bases, with 15 bases sitting between them. This CDR3 is 14 amino acids long. The germline V gene encodes CDR1 SQVTM and CDR2 ANQGSEA. The CDR3 region has the DNA TGCAGCGTTGAGCGGGTCAGCGCCAACTACGAGCAGTACTTC. Protein: CSVERVSANYEQYF.

This chain joins TRBV5-1 and TRBJ1-2, with D unresolved. CDR3 size: 13 residues. Deletions cut 0 bases from V and 1 base from J, with 4 bases between. CDR1 is SGHRS, CDR2 YFSETQ, per germline. The CDR3 protein is CASSLASNYGYTF. The CDR3 bases are TGCGCCAGCAGCTTGGCGAGTAACTATGGCTACACCTTC.

Only a few counts were recorded for this clone. In DNA form, the CDR3 reads TGTGCCAGCAGCTTGGCCGGGAAAGGCAATCAGCCCCAGCATTTT. Translating gives CASSLAGKGNQPQHF. This chain connects TRBV5-6 to TRBJ1-5; D gene ambiguous. CDR3 length: 15 residues. Per germline, CDR1 SGHDT and CDR2 YYEEEE. V lost 0 bases and J lost 2, with 9 bases in between.

The chain carries TRBV9 and TRBJ2-1; possible D gene TRBD2, 5 bases. The CDR3 sequence is 17 residues long. Germline assignment: CDR1 SGDLS and CDR2 YYNGEE. With 0 bases removed from V and 0 bases from J, the gap between germline ends came to 13 bases. This chain's CDR3 is CASSVESGSSSYNEQFF. The CDR3 DNA follows: TGTGCCAGCAGCGTAGAGAGCGGATCAAGCTCCTACAATGAGCAGTTCTTC.

The chain uses TRBV6-1 and TRBJ2-1, with TRBD2 matching over 9 bases. CDR3 length: 14 residues. Germline V gives CDR1 MNHNS, CDR2 SASEGT. The ends lost 11 bases at V and 3 bases at J; junction bases unmatched: 8. This CDR3 is CAGGGGALYNEQFF. The DNA of the CDR3 is TGTGCCGGGGGCGGGGGGGCCCTCTACAATGAGCAGTTCTTC.

V and J are TRBV7-2 and TRBJ1-2; no clear D gene. Trimming cost V 4 bases and J 3 bases, with 12 bases left between them. The CDR3 is 14 amino acids. Germline CDR1 and CDR2: SGHTA and FQGNSA. The CDR3 protein is CASSSSSGDYGYTF. CDR3 DNA sequence: TGTGCCAGCAGCTCGTCGTCAGGCGACTATGGCTACACCTTC.

The DNA for the CDR3 is TGTGCCAGCTCACCATCGGGACTAGCGGGGGGTAGGATGAATGAGCAGTTCTTC. Translating it yields CASSPSGLAGGRMNEQFF. The chain combines TRBV18 with TRBJ2-1; 15 bases match TRBD2. The CDR3 is made up of 18 amino acids. Looked up from germline, CDR1 is KGHSH and CDR2 is LQKENI. The junction had 9 bases not matched to a gene; V was cut back by 2 bases and J by 7 bases. Full variable domain (remainder filled in from reference TRBV18 and TRBJ2-1): NAGVMQNPRHLVRRRGQEARLRCSPMKGHSHVYWYRQLPEEGLKFMVYLQKENIIDESGMPKERFSAEFPKEGPSILRIQQVVRGDSAAYFCASSPSGLAGGRMNEQFFGPGTRLTVL.

This clone was recorded a few times. The rearrangement uses TRBV11-2 and TRBJ1-6; 7 bases are a match to TRBD1. Germline loops: CDR1 SGHAT, CDR2 FQNNGV. The CDR3 loop spans 15 amino acids. After removal of 2 bases from V and 9 bases from J, the junction contained 7 bases not matched to a gene. CDR3 DNA sequence: TGTGCCAGCAGCTTAAACGACAGGGAAGTTTCACCCCTCCACTTT. Its protein product is CASSLNDREVSPLHF.

The V call is TRBV10-3, the J call TRBJ2-2, with TRBD1 identical over 7 bases. The V gene end was trimmed by 0 bases and the J gene end by 0 bases; junction bases not matched to a gene: 4. This CDR3 contains 17 residues. CDR1 is ENHRY and CDR2 is SYGVKD in the germline V gene. CDR3 amino acids: CAISESRGQANTGELFF. As DNA, the CDR3 is TGTGCCATCAGTGAGTCGAGAGGACAGGCGAACACCGGGGAGCTGTTTTTT.